This TCR beta chain originates from a study of CD4+ T cells in melanoma. Data came from immunoSEQ multiplex PCR; TCRdb stores just in-frame clones and leaves some out. The sample records roughly 120,000 clones, about 90% being singletons. In regard to this clone: The antigen remains undetermined.

Study outcomes and limitations: Reportedly, melanoma neoantigen-specific CD4+ T cells showed varied differentiation states. CD8+ T cell, macrophage and B cell function reportedly correlated with neoantigen-specific CD4+ T cells.

The V gene's germline CDR1 is KGHSH and CDR2 LQKENI. The CDR3 totals 16 residues. Trimming removed 2 bases from V and 7 bases from J; junction bases left unmatched: 6. This sequence joins TRBV18 and TRBJ2-1; the match to TRBD2 covers 12 bases. The TCR originated in a human donor with melanoma. The sequenced material came from peripheral blood. The CDR3: CASSPGPSGRGNEQFF. CDR3 in DNA: TGTGCCAGCTCACCAGGGCCTAGCGGGAGGGGTAATGAGCAGTTCTTC.